The 32 T cell receptor beta chains in this list originate from one sample, sequenced in a study of blood T cell repertoires in COVID-19 (dated by TCRdb to about 2020). Library preparation was by the immunoSEQ multiplex PCR assay. This immuneACCESS table, as held by TCRdb, lists in-frame sequences with V and J called but not all clones. Of the missing ones, under half trace to an unresolved V gene in checked studies; the others have no known cause. This sample comprises 190,000 or so clones, around four fifths of them detected only once. The biggest ten clones account for 0.9% to 0.95% of the sample. The sequenced sample consisted of peripheral blood. Receptor source: a man in his 60s with COVID-19, enrolled during active disease.

The chain links TRBV5-1 to TRBJ2-3; maybe TRBD1 (5 bases). The CDR3 contains 15 residues. The ends were cut back, 4 bases at V and 4 bases at J, with 16 bases in the middle. Germline V gives CDR1 SGHRS, CDR2 YFSETQ. CDR3 nucleotides: TGCGCCAGCAGCGTTGTGGGCAGGGAAGCAGATACGCAGTATTTT. Translated: CASSVVGREADTQYF.

This chain links TRBV2 with TRBJ2-5, with D uncertain. V was clipped by 6 bases and J by 1 base, with 12 bases between them. CDR3 length equals 14 residues. Germline assignment: CDR1 SNHLY and CDR2 FYNNEI. As DNA, the CDR3 is TGTGCCAGCAGGCCCACTTACCCCCAAGAGACCCAGTACTTC. Its translation is CASRPTYPQETQYF.

CDR3 nucleotide sequence: TGCAGCGGCGGTGGAGCACAAGAGACCCAGTACTTC. Translation gives CSGGGAQETQYF. This sequence joins TRBV29-1 and TRBJ2-5; D ambiguous. Germline lookup yields CDR1 SQVTM and CDR2 ANQGSEA. This CDR3 comprises 12 residues. Trimming removed 7 bases at V and 2 bases at J, with 11 bases between.

V is TRBV6-5 and J is TRBJ2-3; no definite D call. CDR3 length equals 15 residues. V gave up 0 bases and J gave up 3 bases, with 10 bases separating them. Germline V lookup: CDR1 MNHEY, CDR2 SVGAGI. CDR3 in DNA: TGTGCCAGCAGTTACTCGAATCAGAATACAGATACGCAGTATTTT. Encoded protein: CASSYSNQNTDTQYF.

The chain links TRBV7-2 to TRBJ1-2; D is unclear. V was pared by 3 bases and J by 0 bases, with 8 bases between. The CDR3 contains 14 residues. Germline V gene sequence: CDR1 SGHTA, CDR2 FQGNSA. The CDR3 reads CASSFGTANYGYTF. DNA of the CDR3: TGTGCCAGCAGCTTTGGCACCGCTAACTATGGCTACACCTTC. The full variable domain, its missing parts supplied by reference TRBV7-2 and TRBJ1-2, is GAGVSQSPSNKVTEKGKDVELRCDPISGHTALYWYRQSLGQGLEFLIYFQGNSAPDKSGLPSDRFSAERTGGSVSTLTIQRTQQEDSAVYLCASSFGTANYGYTFGSGTRLTVV.

The J gene is TRBJ2-7, the V gene TRBV4-2; weak D call: TRBD1 (6 bases). The germline V and J ends were trimmed by 1 base and 7 bases, with 11 bases remaining between them. The CDR3 has 13 residues. Germline V gene data show CDR1 as LGHNA and CDR2 as YNFKEQ. The CDR3 spells CASSQGGPEEQYF. The CDR3 DNA follows: TGTGCCAGCAGCCAAGGGGGGCCGGAAGAGCAGTACTTC.

The gene calls are TRBV7-2 and TRBJ1-6; no firm D call. Trimming took off 5 bases at V and 3 bases at J, with 14 bases between the two ends. This CDR3 comprises 16 residues. Germline CDR1 SGHTA, CDR2 FQGNSA. CDR3 in amino acids: CASSLTRGDYNSPLHF. CDR3 nucleotide sequence: TGTGCCAGCAGCCTTACCCGGGGAGACTATAATTCACCCCTCCACTTT.

The chain combines TRBV27 with TRBJ2-5; 8 nucleotides line up with TRBD1. The trim removed 2 bases at V and 5 bases at J, leaving 10 bases unmatched. The CDR3 sequence is 16 residues long. The V gene's germline CDR1 is MNHEY and CDR2 SMNVEV (reference sequence). The CDR3, as DNA: TGTGCCAGCAGTTTAGGGGCAGGGGGCCTTTTGGAGACCCAGTACTTC. It specifies CASSLGAGGLLETQYF.

This clone was detected only once. This rearrangement joins TRBV18 to TRBJ2-5; D not resolved. V lost 0 bases and J 2 bases, leaving 7 bases between the germline ends. Germline V gene sequence: CDR1 KGHSH, CDR2 LQKENI. The CDR3 length is 14 residues. The CDR3 is CASSPPSRQETQYF. CDR3 coding DNA: TGTGCCAGCTCACCACCCTCCAGACAAGAGACCCAGTACTTC.

This clone turned up a few times. V usage is TRBV18 and J usage is TRBJ1-1; tentatively, D is TRBD1 (6 bases). Germline V gene sequence: CDR1 KGHSH, CDR2 LQKENI. There are 13 residues in the CDR3. Deletions cut 6 bases from V and 1 base from J, with 9 bases between. The CDR3 loop reads CASSGQKNTEAFF. The CDR3 region has the DNA TGTGCCAGCTCCGGACAGAAGAACACTGAAGCTTTCTTT.

V usage is TRBV5-1 and J usage is TRBJ2-2, with a tentative D call TRBD2 (6 bases). The germline V gene has CDR1 SGHRS and CDR2 YFSETQ. Trimming removed 4 bases at V and 7 bases at J, with 14 bases between. The CDR3 is made up of 14 amino acids. This CDR3 is CASSVSGNSGELFF. DNA of the CDR3: TGCGCCAGCAGCGTTAGCGGAAATAGCGGGGAGCTGTTTTTT.

The chain joins TRBV6-5 to TRBJ1-1; a weak D match, TRBD1 (6 bases). The CDR3 covers 14 residues. V was trimmed by 1 base and J by 1 base, leaving 7 bases between them. The germline gives CDR1 MNHEY, CDR2 SVGAGI. CDR3 DNA sequence: TGTGCCAGCAGTTACTACAGGGAGAACACTGAAGCTTTCTTT. Translated, it gives CASSYYRENTEAFF.

This rearrangement joins TRBV7-9 to TRBJ2-4; D perhaps matches TRBD1 (6 bases). Deletions cut 5 bases from V and 8 bases from J, with 19 bases between. Germline V gene data show CDR1 as SEHNR and CDR2 as FQNEAQ (reference sequence). CDR3 length: 15 residues. The CDR3 sequence: CASSPSRATGDIQYF. In DNA form, the CDR3 reads TGTGCCAGCAGCCCCTCTAGAGCGACAGGAGACATTCAGTACTTC.

This chain joins TRBV7-9 and TRBJ2-5, with 8 bases lining up with TRBD1. The CDR3 contains 15 residues. V lost 2 bases, J lost 4 bases, and 6 bases stayed unmatched. In germline, CDR1 is SEHNR, CDR2 FQNEAQ (reference sequence). For the CDR3, the DNA is TGTGCCAGCAGCTTAACCCAGGGGGCTGGAGAGACCCAGTACTTC. Translated, it gives CASSLTQGAGETQYF. Full variable domain (remainder filled in from reference TRBV7-9 and TRBJ2-5): DTGVSQNPRHKITKRGQNVTFRCDPISEHNRLYWYRQTLGQGPEFLTYFQNEAQLEKSRLLSDRFSAERPKGSFSTLEIQRTEQGDSAMYLCASSLTQGAGETQYFGPGTRLLVL.

This clone was observed a handful of times. The rearrangement uses TRBV6-1 and TRBJ2-7; possible D gene TRBD2, 6 bases. V lost 2 bases and J lost 6, with 11 bases in between. The germline gives CDR1 MNHNS, CDR2 SASEGT. This CDR3 contains 13 residues. The CDR3 region is CASSEWGESEQYF. The CDR3 DNA reads TGTGCCAGCAGTGAATGGGGGGAGAGCGAGCAGTACTTC.

This sequence joins TRBV30 and TRBJ1-6; maybe TRBD1 (5 bases). The length of the CDR3 is 15 residues. V lost 2 bases and J 8 bases, leaving 16 bases between the germline ends. Germline CDR1 and CDR2: GTSNPN and SVGIG (reference sequence). In DNA form, the CDR3 reads TGTGCCTGGAGTAGAGGCCTGGCGGGGGATTCACCCCTCCACTTT. Its protein is CAWSRGLAGDSPLHF.

The genes are TRBV28 and TRBJ1-2; D is ambiguous. CDR3 size: 11 residues. Germline V CDR1 and CDR2: MDHEN, SYDVKM. V was shortened by 4 bases and J by 5 bases, with 5 bases between the two germline ends. CDR3 nucleotides: TGTGCCAGCAGTTCCCCGTATGGCTACACCTTC. Its translation: CASSSPYGYTF.

The chain has TRBV3-1 (or the pseudogene TRBV3-2) and TRBJ1-2; 7 nucleotides line up with TRBD1. Germline V gene lookup returns CDR1 LGHDT and CDR2 YNNKEL (reference sequence). This CDR3 is 13 amino acids long. Losses at the gene ends were 4 bases for V and 7 bases for J; bases not matched to a gene: 6. The CDR3 nucleotides are TGTGCCAGCAGCCCACGACAGGGAGGTGGCTACACCTTC. Amino acids: CASSPRQGGGYTF.

The CDR3 protein is CASRSGPSYEQYF. The CDR3, as DNA: TGTGCCAGCCGATCAGGGCCCTCCTACGAGCAGTACTTC. The V and J genes are TRBV19 and TRBJ2-7, with D perhaps matching TRBD1 (5 bases). CDR3 length: 13 amino acids. Trimming shortened V by 9 bases and J by 0 bases, and 12 bases separated the two germline ends. Looked up from germline, CDR1 is LNHDA and CDR2 is SQIVND (reference sequence). The whole variable domain, remainder taken from reference TRBV19 and TRBJ2-7, is DGGITQSPKYLFRKEGQNVTLSCEQNLNHDAMYWYRQDPGQGLRLIYYSQIVNDFQKGDIAEGYSVSREKKESFPLTVTSAQKNPTAFYLCASRSGPSYEQYFGPGTRLTVT.

The V call is TRBV6-1, the J call TRBJ1-3, with 12 bases aligning to TRBD1. The V gene's germline CDR1 is MNHNS and CDR2 SASEGT. The CDR3 contains 14 residues. The V segment lost 2 bases and the J segment 12 bases; nucleotides outside the gene matches: 5. CDR3 region: CASSESGQGAGIYF. In DNA, the CDR3 is TGTGCCAGCAGTGAATCGGGACAGGGGGCCGGCATATATTTT.

This chain uses TRBV30 with TRBJ1-1; 10 nucleotides align to TRBD1. The CDR3 loop spans 15 amino acids. The junction had 8 bases not matched to a gene; V was cut back by 4 bases and J by 3 bases. Germline lookup yields CDR1 GTSNPN and CDR2 SVGIG (reference sequence). In nucleotides, the CDR3 is TGTGCCTGGAAGAGTTTGGGACAGGGGTACACTGAAGCTTTCTTT. Its translation: CAWKSLGQGYTEAFF.

The CDR3 nucleotides are TGTGCCAGCAGCATCAGCCGGGACAGGGGGAACACCGGGGAGCTGTTTTTT. Translated, it gives CASSISRDRGNTGELFF. The V call is TRBV11-3, the J call TRBJ2-2; 10 bases line up with TRBD1. Unmatched junction bases numbered 7, after V lost 5 bases and J lost 1 base. The CDR3 loop spans 17 amino acids. The germline gives CDR1 SGHNT, CDR2 YENEEA.

This clone appeared once. The J gene is TRBJ1-2, the V gene TRBV4-2, with D unclear. The CDR3 sequence is 12 residues long. Trimming left V 0 bases short and J 8 bases short, with 7 bases between. In germline, CDR1 is LGHNA, CDR2 YNFKEQ. Here the CDR3 reads CASSQDGEGYTF. CDR3 nucleotide sequence: TGTGCCAGCAGCCAAGATGGGGAGGGCTACACCTTC.

The V gene is TRBV20-1, the J gene TRBJ2-3; D perhaps matches TRBD2 (5 bases). Germline V lookup: CDR1 DFQATT, CDR2 SNEGSKA (reference sequence). V was clipped by 3 bases and J by 3 bases, with 10 bases between them. The CDR3 has 13 residues. The CDR3 here is CSASRTHTDTQYF. In DNA form, the CDR3 reads TGCAGTGCTAGTAGGACTCATACAGATACGCAGTATTTT.

The chain links TRBV5-4 to TRBJ1-2; 7 bases are shared with TRBD1. The CDR3 length is 13 residues. The V segment lost 4 bases and the J segment 8 bases; nucleotides outside the gene matches: 8. The germline V gene has CDR1 SGHNT and CDR2 YYREEE (reference sequence). This chain's CDR3 is CASSIDRDLGYTF. DNA of the CDR3: TGTGCCAGCAGCATCGACAGGGATTTGGGCTACACCTTC.

Comment on this clone: The sample holds other DNA sequences that translate to the same CDR3. The CDR3 spells CASSPGQVNTEAFF. Written as DNA, the CDR3 is TGTGCCAGCAGCCCGGGACAGGTCAACACTGAAGCTTTCTTT. J is TRBJ1-1 and V is TRBV7-9; 8 bases are a match to TRBD1. CDR3 length: 14 residues. The trim removed 5 bases at V and 2 bases at J, leaving 4 bases unmatched. CDR1 and CDR2 from the germline V gene are SEHNR and FQNEAQ (reference sequence).

The rearrangement uses TRBV7-3 and TRBJ2-7; possibly TRBD2 for D (5 bases). CDR1 SGHTA and CDR2 FQGTGA come from the germline V gene. This CDR3 is 13 amino acids long. V was shortened by 5 bases and J by 1 base, with 9 bases between the two germline ends. The DNA of the CDR3 is TGTGCCAGCAGCACGGACTCATCCTACGAGCAGTACTTC. This encodes CASSTDSSYEQYF.

V gene TRBV5-1 combines with J gene TRBJ2-1; 10 positions match TRBD1. The V segment lost 4 bases and the J segment 8 bases; nucleotides outside the gene matches: 9. The length of the CDR3 is 15 residues. CDR1 SGHRS and CDR2 YFSETQ come from the germline V gene. The CDR3 loop is CASSTDRGRRDEQFF. In nucleotides, the CDR3 is TGCGCCAGCAGCACCGACAGGGGGCGGCGGGATGAGCAGTTCTTC.

The V and J genes are TRBV6-5 and TRBJ1-6; D gene unclear. CDR1 is MNHEY, CDR2 SVGAGI, per germline. This CDR3 is built from 14 residues. Trimming took 4 bases from V and 4 from J, leaving 8 bases between them. CDR3 residues: CASSSQPYNSPLHF. The CDR3 DNA is TGTGCCAGCAGTTCACAGCCATATAATTCACCCCTCCACTTT.

The genes are TRBV4-1 and TRBJ2-3, with 11 positions matching TRBD2. The CDR3 sequence is 15 residues long. V dropped 0 bases and J dropped 7; count of bases not matched to a gene: 3. CDR1 is MGHRA and CDR2 is YSYEKL in the germline V gene. The CDR3 loop reads CASSQDTSGRYTQYF. Written as DNA, the CDR3 is TGCGCCAGCAGCCAAGACACTAGCGGGAGATATACGCAGTATTTT.

The chain carries TRBV19 and TRBJ1-1; perhaps TRBD1 as D (5 bases). The CDR3 loop spans 14 amino acids. The ends were cut back, 7 bases at V and 1 base at J, with 13 bases in the middle. CDR1 and CDR2 from the germline V gene are LNHDA and SQIVND (reference sequence). DNA for the CDR3: TGTGCCAGTAAGGCAGGGAGGGAGAACACTGAAGCTTTCTTT. Its protein product is CASKAGRENTEAFF.

This chain joins TRBV2 and TRBJ1-4; D is undetermined. The CDR3 extends over 12 amino acids. The V end lost 1 base, the J end lost 8 bases, and 5 bases lay between the germline ends. Germline loops: CDR1 SNHLY, CDR2 FYNNEI. In DNA form, the CDR3 reads TGTGCCAGCAGTGAAGTATTGGAAAAACTGTTTTTT. Its translation is CASSEVLEKLFF. Looking up the rest from reference TRBV2 and TRBJ1-4 gives the full variable domain: EPEVTQTPSHQVTQMGQEVILRCVPISNHLYFYWYRQILGQKVEFLVSFYNNEISEKSEIFDDQFSVERPDGSNFTLKIRSTKLEDSAMYFCASSEVLEKLFFGSGTQLSVL.